A selection of T cell receptor beta chains follows, all from one sample in a study of T cell changes during pregnancy in multiple sclerosis. Sequenced by immunoSEQ multiplex PCR; TCRdb stores in-frame clones only, minus some. Of around 61,000 clones in the sample, around 89% are singletons; the top ten hold 0.89%. The sequencing used peripheral blood, collected in the first trimester of pregnancy. These receptors were obtained from a female donor in good health, enrolled as a control in a pregnancy study. The CDR3 runs from the conserved cysteine through the conserved F or W. The D gene is left open where the match is weak. Size tells how often a clone was seen (once, few, many) or the class of an expanded clone, and some rows leave it out.

>TRBJ2-6|17|.|TRBV9|.
CASSVDRLDSGANVLTF
TGTGCCAGCAGCGTAGATCGCTTAGATTCTGGGGCCAACGTCCTGACTTTC
>TRBJ2-2|14|.|TRBV7-2|.
CASSLMPETGELFF
TGTGCCAGCAGCTTAATGCCTGAGACCGGGGAGCTGTTTTTT
>TRBJ2-3|11|.|TRBV2|.
CASRSGDTQYF
TGTGCCAGCAGGTCGGGGGATACGCAGTATTTT
>TRBJ1-2|15|.|TRBV5-4|.
CASSPFGGENYGYTF
TGTGCCAGCAGTCCGTTCGGGGGTGAGAACTATGGCTACACCTTC
>TRBJ2-5|13|.|TRBV11-2|.
CASSSSHGETQYF
TGTGCCAGCAGCTCCTCCCACGGGGAGACCCAGTACTTC
>TRBJ2-3|13|.|TRBV5-1|.
CASSLETVDTQYF
TGCGCCAGCAGCTTGGAGACAGTAGATACGCAGTATTTT
>TRBJ1-3|13|.|TRBV5-6|.
CASSGGDGNTIYF
TGTGCCAGCAGCGGGGGGGACGGAAACACCATATATTTT
>TRBJ1-6|14|.|TRBV5-6|.
CASSLDDSQGPLHF
TGTGCCAGCAGCTTGGATGACTCCCAGGGCCCCCTCCACTTT
>TRBJ1-2|13|.|TRBV11-2|.
CASSLVHNYGYTF
TGTGCCAGCAGCTTAGTCCATAACTATGGCTACACCTTC
>TRBJ2-1|15|.|TRBV7-3|.
CASSLTRGDADEQFF
TGTGCCAGCAGCTTAACACGCGGGGACGCGGATGAGCAGTTCTTC
>TRBJ2-7|15|.|TRBV6-5|TRBD1
CASTLMRTTGNEQYF
TGTGCCAGCACCCTAATGAGGACGACAGGGAACGAGCAGTACTTC
>TRBJ2-5|13|.|TRBV7-2|.
CASSLGPQETQYF
TGTGCCAGCAGCTTGGGCCCCCAAGAGACCCAGTACTTC
>TRBJ2-3|17|.|TRBV19|TRBD1
CASSIPGDRRYTDTQYF
TGTGCCAGTAGTATTCCAGGGGACAGGAGATACACAGATACGCAGTATTTT
>TRBJ1-5|13|.|TRBV10-3|TRBD1
CAISEQGRQPQHF
TGTGCCATCAGTGAACAGGGGCGTCAGCCCCAGCATTTT
>TRBJ1-6|16|few|TRBV18|TRBD1
CASSLTGQGEYSPLHF
TGTGCCAGCTCACTAACAGGACAGGGGGAATATTCACCCCTCCACTTT
>TRBJ1-5|14|.|TRBV6-4|.
CASSVEKTNQPQHF
TGTGCCAGCAGTGTCGAGAAAACCAATCAGCCCCAGCATTTT
>TRBJ1-5|14|.|TRBV4-1|.
CASSQWREEQPQHF
TGCGCCAGCAGCCAATGGCGGGAGGAACAGCCCCAGCATTTT
>TRBJ2-7|15|.|TRBV19|.
CASASTARSTYEQYF
TGTGCCAGCGCTTCGACAGCCCGATCCACCTACGAGCAGTACTTC
>TRBJ1-4|15|.|TRBV6-5|.
CASSYSEALHEKLFF
TGTGCCAGCAGTTACTCTGAGGCCTTACATGAAAAACTGTTTTTT
>TRBJ1-1|16|.|TRBV4-3|.
CASSQETGRGGTEAFF
TGCGCCAGCAGCCAAGAAACAGGGCGCGGGGGCACTGAAGCTTTCTTT
>TRBJ1-1|11|.|TRBV20-1|.
CSALTGTEAFF
TGCAGTGCCCTCACGGGAACTGAAGCTTTCTTT
>TRBJ2-3|17|.|TRBV11-3|.
CASSFPKGGVLEDTQYF
TGTGCCAGCAGCTTCCCCAAGGGGGGGGTATTAGAGGATACGCAGTATTTT
>TRBJ2-1|14|.|TRBV27|TRBD1
CASSHRGYYNEQFF
TGTGCCAGCAGTCACAGGGGCTACTACAATGAGCAGTTCTTC
>TRBJ2-2|15|.|TRBV18|TRBD1
CASSDRTGNTGELFF
TGTGCCAGCTCAGACAGGACAGGGAACACCGGGGAGCTGTTTTTT
>TRBJ2-1|15|.|TRBV7-9|TRBD1
CASSLTWDRPNEQFF
TGTGCCAGCAGCTTAACCTGGGACAGGCCCAATGAGCAGTTCTTC
>TRBJ1-5|15|.|TRBV2|TRBD1
CASSEGTGINQPQHF
TGTGCCAGCAGTGAGGGGACAGGAATCAATCAGCCCCAGCATTTT
>TRBJ1-2|13|.|TRBV5-4|.
CASSRTDSEGYTF
TGTGCCAGCAGCCGCACCGACAGCGAGGGCTACACCTTC
>TRBJ2-1|17|.|TRBV11-3|.
CASSLDLYLSSYNEQFF
TGTGCCAGCAGCTTAGATTTGTACTTGAGCTCCTACAATGAGCAGTTCTTC
>TRBJ2-1|17|.|TRBV11-3|TRBD2
CASSLTLGTRPYNEQFF
TGTGCCAGCAGCTTGACACTCGGGACTAGGCCCTACAATGAGCAGTTCTTC
>TRBJ1-1|13|.|TRBV18|TRBD1
CASSLDRGSEAFF
TGTGCCAGCTCACTAGACAGGGGCTCTGAAGCTTTCTTT
>TRBJ2-7|14|.|TRBV5-8|.
CASSLGGSLYEQYF
TGTGCCAGCAGCTTGGGAGGGTCCCTCTACGAGCAGTACTTC
>TRBJ2-2|12|once|TRBV19|.
CASSPSTGELFF
TGTGCCAGTAGTCCATCCACCGGGGAGCTGTTTTTT
>TRBJ1-2|15|.|TRBV30|TRBD1
CAWSVQRQGAGGYTF
TGTGCCTGGAGTGTACAAAGGCAGGGGGCAGGTGGCTACACCTTC
>TRBJ2-7|15|.|TRBV9|TRBD1
CASSVGTGVSYEQYF
TGTGCCAGCAGCGTCGGGACAGGGGTGTCCTACGAGCAGTACTTC
>TRBJ1-4|15|.|TRBV9|.
CASSQGGTTNEKLFF
TGTGCCAGCAGCCAGGGAGGAACGACTAATGAAAAACTGTTTTTT
>TRBJ1-1|12|few|TRBV27|.
CASHDMNTEAFF
TGTGCCAGCCACGACATGAACACTGAAGCTTTCTTT
>TRBJ2-3|16|.|TRBV11-2|TRBD2
CASSPTSGGPGDTQYF
TGTGCCAGCAGCCCTACTAGCGGGGGCCCCGGAGATACGCAGTATTTT
>TRBJ2-3|13|.|TRBV25-1|.
CASSGQGTDTQYF
TGTGCCAGCAGTGGACAGGGCACAGATACGCAGTATTTT
>TRBJ1-2|14|.|TRBV27|.
CASRLGADPYGYTF
TGTGCCAGCAGGCTGGGGGCCGACCCCTATGGCTACACCTTC
>TRBJ2-3|15|.|TRBV6-6|TRBD1
CASSLRDSRTDTQYF
TGTGCCAGCAGTCTCCGGGACAGTCGCACAGATACGCAGTATTTT
>TRBJ1-2|16|.|TRBV2|.
CASSAVTGVYYYGYTF
TGTGCCAGCAGTGCGGTGACAGGCGTTTACTACTATGGCTACACCTTC
>TRBJ1-2|12|.|TRBV30|.
CAWSVGGHGYTF
TGTGCCTGGAGTGTGGGGGGACATGGCTACACCTTC
>TRBJ2-7|17|.|TRBV7-9|.
CASSNTDLPGTLFEQYF
TGTGCCAGCAGTAATACAGACCTGCCCGGAACCCTTTTCGAGCAGTACTTC
>TRBJ1-1|14|.|TRBV19|.
CASSNYPSTGPAFF
TGTGCCAGTAGTAATTACCCCTCGACAGGCCCAGCTTTCTTT
>TRBJ2-7|13|.|TRBV5-1|TRBD1
CASSFADRHEQYF
TGCGCCAGCAGCTTTGCGGACAGGCACGAGCAGTACTTC
>TRBJ2-5|14|.|TRBV7-2|.
CASSLRGLQETQYF
TGTGCCAGCAGCTTGAGGGGACTCCAAGAGACCCAGTACTTC
>TRBJ1-1|13|.|TRBV11-2|.
CASSLDMGPEAFF
TGTGCCAGCAGCTTAGATATGGGCCCTGAAGCTTTCTTT
>TRBJ1-1|16|.|TRBV7-2|.
CASSLAGYRGIAEAFF
TGTGCCAGCAGCTTAGCGGGTTATAGGGGAATCGCTGAAGCTTTCTTT
>TRBJ2-1|14|.|TRBV27|.
CASSLGFPLNEQFF
TGTGCCAGCAGTTTGGGCTTCCCCCTCAATGAGCAGTTCTTC
>TRBJ1-2|14|.|TRBV7-2|.
CASSLGQGAYGYTF
TGTGCCAGCAGCTTAGGTCAAGGAGCTTATGGCTACACCTTC
>TRBJ2-7|15|.|TRBV10-1|.
CARRIWPGKYYEQYF
TGCGCCAGACGCATCTGGCCAGGGAAATACTACGAGCAGTACTTC
>TRBJ2-3|11|.|TRBV2|.
CALTSTDTQYF
TGTGCCTTAACTAGCACAGATACGCAGTATTTT
>TRBJ1-1|12|.|TRBV6-5|.
CASRQGVTEAFF
TGTGCCAGCAGGCAAGGAGTCACTGAAGCTTTCTTT